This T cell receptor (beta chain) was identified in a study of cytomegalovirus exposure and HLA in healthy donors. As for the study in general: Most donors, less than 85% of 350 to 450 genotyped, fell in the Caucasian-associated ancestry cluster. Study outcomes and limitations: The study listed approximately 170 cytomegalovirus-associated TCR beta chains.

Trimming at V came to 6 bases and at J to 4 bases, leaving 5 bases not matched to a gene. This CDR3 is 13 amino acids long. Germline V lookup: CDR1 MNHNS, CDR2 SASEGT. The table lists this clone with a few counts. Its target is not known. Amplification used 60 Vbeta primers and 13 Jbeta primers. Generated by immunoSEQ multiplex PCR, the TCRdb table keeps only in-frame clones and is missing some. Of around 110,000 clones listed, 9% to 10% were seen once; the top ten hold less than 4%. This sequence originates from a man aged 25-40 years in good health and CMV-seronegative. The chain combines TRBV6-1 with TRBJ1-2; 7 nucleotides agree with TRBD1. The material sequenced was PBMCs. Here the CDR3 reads CASRGQEGYGYTF. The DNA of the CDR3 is TGTGCCAGCAGAGGACAGGAGGGCTATGGCTACACCTTC.